Detailed here is one T cell receptor (beta chain). Its cognate antigen is unknown. PCR used 60 Vbeta primers and 13 Jbeta primers. TCRdb's copy holds only in-frame clones and misses some; the assay was immunoSEQ multiplex PCR. Of approximately 95,000 clones listed, more than 60% are singletons. CDR3 size: 16 residues. V gave up 0 bases and J gave up 5 bases; unmatched junction bases: 8. Germline lookup yields CDR1 LNHDA and CDR2 SQIVND (reference sequence). This entry comes from a study of cytomegalovirus exposure and HLA in healthy donors. Study-wide findings and caveats: Available immune exposure information covered CMV serostatus only. There were some V segments, including TRBV6-2 and TRBV6-3, excluded as indistinguishable. Later, an analysis showed that TCR beta chains associated with HLA were more clonally expanded than others that were equally common. Testing in vitro showed a few CMV-associated chains specific for CMV antigens.

The TCR comes from a man between 18 and 35 years old in good health and CMV-seropositive. The V call is TRBV19, the J call TRBJ1-1; 8 positions agree with TRBD1. The sequenced sample was PBMCs. The CDR3 is CASSIDLRQGRTEAFF. CDR3 bases: TGTGCCAGTAGTATAGATTTACGACAGGGGAGAACTGAAGCTTTCTTT.